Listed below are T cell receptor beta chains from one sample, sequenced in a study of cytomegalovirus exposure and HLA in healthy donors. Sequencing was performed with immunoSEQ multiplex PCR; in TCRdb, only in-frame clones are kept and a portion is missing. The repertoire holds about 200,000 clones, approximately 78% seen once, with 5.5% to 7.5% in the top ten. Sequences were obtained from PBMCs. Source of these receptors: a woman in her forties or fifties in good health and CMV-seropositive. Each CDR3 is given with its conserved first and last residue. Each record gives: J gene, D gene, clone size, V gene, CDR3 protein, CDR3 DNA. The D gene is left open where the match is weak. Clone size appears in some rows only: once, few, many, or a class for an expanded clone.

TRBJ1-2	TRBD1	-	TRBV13	CASSYDRVYGYTF	TGTGCCAGCAGCTATGACAGGGTTTATGGCTACACCTTC
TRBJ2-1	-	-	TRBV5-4	CASSDARNNEQFF	TGTGCCAGCAGCGACGCGAGGAACAATGAGCAGTTCTTC
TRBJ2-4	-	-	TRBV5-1	CASSLADSGTKNIQYF	TGCGCCAGCAGCTTGGCCGACTCAGGGACCAAAAACATTCAGTACTTC
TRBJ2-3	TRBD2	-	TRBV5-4	CASSLRLAGGTDTQYF	TGTGCCAGCAGCTTGCGTCTAGCGGGAGGCACAGATACGCAGTATTTT
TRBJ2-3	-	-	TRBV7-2	CASSLTGRDTQYF	TGTGCCAGCAGCTTGACGGGGAGGGATACGCAGTATTTT
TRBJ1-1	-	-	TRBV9	CASSQQGFTEAFF	TGTGCCAGCAGCCAACAGGGTTTCACTGAAGCTTTCTTT
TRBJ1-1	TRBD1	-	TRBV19	CASISDRAAEAFF	TGTGCCAGTATCTCGGACAGGGCGGCTGAAGCTTTCTTT
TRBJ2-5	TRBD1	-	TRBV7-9	CASSLAGQGGAETQYF	TGTGCCAGCAGCTTAGCTGGACAGGGCGGGGCGGAGACCCAGTACTTC
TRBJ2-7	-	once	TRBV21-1	CASSKGETGLDEQYF	TGTGCCAGCAGCAAAGGCGAAACAGGGCTCGACGAGCAGTACTTC
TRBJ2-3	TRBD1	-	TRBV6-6	CAIPQGGTVTDTQYF	TGTGCCATTCCCCAAGGGGGCACGGTCACAGATACGCAGTATTTT
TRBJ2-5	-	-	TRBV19	CASGGQETQYF	TGTGCCAGCGGGGGACAAGAGACCCAGTACTTC
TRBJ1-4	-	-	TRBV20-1	CSTLRGEKLFF	TGCAGCACTCTCAGGGGTGAAAAACTGTTTTTT
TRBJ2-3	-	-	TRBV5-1	CASSRMKSTGTDTQYF	TGCGCCAGCTCGCGTATGAAGTCCACCGGCACAGATACGCAGTATTTT
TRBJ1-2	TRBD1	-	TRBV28	CASRTTGGDGYTF	TGTGCCAGCAGGACTACAGGGGGGGATGGCTACACCTTC
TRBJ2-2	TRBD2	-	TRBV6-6	CASTPGGGRDTGELFF	TGTGCCAGCACCCCCGGGGGGGGCCGGGACACCGGGGAGCTGTTTTTT
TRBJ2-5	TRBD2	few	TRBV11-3	CASSRGLAGAEETQYF	TGTGCCAGCAGCCGCGGACTAGCGGGAGCAGAGGAGACCCAGTACTTC
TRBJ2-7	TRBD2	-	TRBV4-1	CASSPAGLTYEQYF	TGCGCCAGCAGCCCGGCGGGACTAACCTACGAGCAGTACTTC
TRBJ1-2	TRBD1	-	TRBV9	CASSGDRGYGYTF	TGTGCCAGCAGCGGAGACAGGGGCTATGGCTACACCTTC
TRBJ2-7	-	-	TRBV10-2	CASRSSGGTHEQYF	TGCGCCAGCAGAAGTAGTGGAGGGACTCACGAGCAGTACTTC
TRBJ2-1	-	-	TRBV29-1	CSVGLSNEQFF	TGCAGCGTTGGGCTGTCCAATGAGCAGTTCTTC
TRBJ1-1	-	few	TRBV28	CASTTLGAEAFF	TGTGCCAGCACCACCTTAGGGGCTGAAGCTTTCTTT
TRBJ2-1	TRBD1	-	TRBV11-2	CASSLDPDRGSYNEQFF	TGTGCCAGCAGCTTAGACCCGGACAGGGGCTCCTACAATGAGCAGTTCTTC
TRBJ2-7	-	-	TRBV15	CATSRVGGPPYEQYF	TGTGCCACCAGCAGAGTCGGGGGGCCCCCCTACGAGCAGTACTTC
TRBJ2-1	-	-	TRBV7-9	CASSLTGGFDNEQFF	TGTGCCAGCAGCTTAACTGGGGGGTTTGACAATGAGCAGTTCTTC
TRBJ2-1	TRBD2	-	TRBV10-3	CAISESGAGAAYNEQFF	TGTGCCATCAGTGAGTCGGGTGCGGGAGCGGCCTACAATGAGCAGTTCTTC
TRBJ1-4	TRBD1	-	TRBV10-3	CAISEQGQGQGEKLFF	TGTGCCATCAGTGAGCAAGGACAGGGGCAGGGAGAAAAACTGTTTTTT
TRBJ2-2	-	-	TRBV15	CATSIQRNTGELFF	TGTGCCACCAGCATACAGAGAAACACCGGGGAGCTGTTTTTT
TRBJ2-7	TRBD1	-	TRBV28	CASITGGERRGEQYF	TGTGCCAGCATTACAGGGGGCGAAAGGAGGGGCGAGCAGTACTTC
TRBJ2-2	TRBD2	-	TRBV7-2	CASSFQRGGITGELFF	TGTGCCAGCAGCTTTCAGCGGGGGGGCATCACCGGGGAGCTGTTTTTT
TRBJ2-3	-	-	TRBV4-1	CASSQDQLATDTQYF	TGCGCCAGCAGCCAAGATCAGCTAGCGACAGATACGCAGTATTTT
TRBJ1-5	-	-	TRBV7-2	CASSLRSGGVVNQPQHF	TGTGCCAGCAGCTTAAGGTCGGGCGGGGTCGTCAATCAGCCCCAGCATTTT